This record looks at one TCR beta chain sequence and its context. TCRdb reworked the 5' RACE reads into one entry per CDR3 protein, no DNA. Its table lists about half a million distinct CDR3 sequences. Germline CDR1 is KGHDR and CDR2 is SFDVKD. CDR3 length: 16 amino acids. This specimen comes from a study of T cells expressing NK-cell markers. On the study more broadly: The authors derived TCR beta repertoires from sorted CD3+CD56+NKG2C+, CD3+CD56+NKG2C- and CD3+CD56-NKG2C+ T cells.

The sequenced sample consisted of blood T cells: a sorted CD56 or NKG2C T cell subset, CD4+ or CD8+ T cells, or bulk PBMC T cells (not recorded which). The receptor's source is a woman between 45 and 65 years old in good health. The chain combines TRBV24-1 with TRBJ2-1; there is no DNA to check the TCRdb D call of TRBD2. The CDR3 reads CATSDFKSGVSDEQFF.